Following are 7 T cell receptor beta chains from one sample sequenced in a study of neoadjuvant anti-PD-1 for oral cavity cancer. Here immunoSEQ multiplex PCR was the method, and the copy in TCRdb shows in-frame clones only, minus some. The sample yields about 72,000 clones, approximately 82% seen once. The source material was PBMCs, sampled before nivolumab (anti-PD-1) treatment. Source of these receptors: a person aged 35 to 85 with oral cavity squamous cell carcinoma.

This rearrangement joins TRBV10-2 to TRBJ1-5; D not certain. The germline V and J ends were trimmed by 7 bases and 6 bases, with 13 bases remaining between them. CDR3 length equals 13 residues. CDR1 and CDR2 (germline): WSHSY, SAAADI. This chain's CDR3 is CASNSNVGQPQHF. The CDR3 DNA follows: TGCGCCAGCAACTCCAATGTTGGTCAGCCCCAGCATTTT.

The chain recombines TRBV7-6 with TRBJ2-7, with TRBD2 matching 14 bases. CDR1 and CDR2 from the germline V gene are SGHVS and FNYEAQ. Trimming took 4 bases from V and 0 from J; bases not matched to a gene: 2. The length of the CDR3 is 16 residues. CDR3 nucleotides: TGTGCCAGCAGCTGGGGGACTAGCGGGAGCTCCTACGAGCAGTACTTC. Protein: CASSWGTSGSSYEQYF.

The chain is built from TRBV7-2 and TRBJ1-1, with 8 bases aligning to TRBD1. This CDR3 region has 14 residues. Germline V gives CDR1 SGHTA, CDR2 FQGNSA. V was clipped by 5 bases and J by 3 bases; unmatched bases: 5. CDR3 residues: CASSQRTGYTEAFF. The CDR3 nucleotides read TGTGCCAGCAGCCAGCGGACAGGGTACACTGAAGCTTTCTTT.

The chain links TRBV5-1 to TRBJ2-3; TRBD2 matches 11 bases. Trimming removed 1 base from V and 4 bases from J; junction bases left unmatched: 2. The CDR3 is 15 amino acids. Looked up from germline, CDR1 is SGHRS and CDR2 is YFSETQ. Here the CDR3 reads CASSLLAGGADTQYF. CDR3 nucleotide sequence: TGCGCCAGCAGCTTGTTAGCGGGAGGGGCAGATACGCAGTATTTT. Together with reference TRBV5-1 and TRBJ2-3, the CDR3 gives the full variable domain: KAGVTQTPRYLIKTRGQQVTLSCSPISGHRSVSWYQQTPGQGLQFLFEYFSETQRNKGNFPGRFSGRQFSNSRSEMNVSTLELGDSALYLCASSLLAGGADTQYFGPGTRLTVL.

The V gene is TRBV7-8, the J gene TRBJ2-1, with a weak D call TRBD1 (5 bases). The germline V and J ends were trimmed by 5 bases and 1 base, with 18 bases remaining between them. This CDR3 contains 17 residues. Per germline, CDR1 SGHVS and CDR2 FQNEAQ. CDR3 residues: CASSPRLQGNSYNEQFF. The CDR3 DNA is TGTGCCAGCAGCCCCAGGCTCCAGGGCAATTCCTACAATGAGCAGTTCTTC.

V is TRBV7-9 and J is TRBJ1-3; D gene uncertain. The V end lost 2 bases, the J end lost 3 bases, and 11 bases lay between the germline ends. Germline-derived CDR1 and CDR2 are SEHNR and FQNEAQ (reference sequence). The CDR3 is made up of 15 amino acids. The CDR3 region is CASSLRAFGGNTIYF. The CDR3 region has the DNA TGTGCCAGCAGCTTAAGGGCGTTCGGTGGAAACACCATATATTTT. The complete variable domain, with remaining parts taken from reference TRBV7-9 and TRBJ1-3, reads DTGVSQNPRHKITKRGQNVTFRCDPISEHNRLYWYRQTLGQGPEFLTYFQNEAQLEKSRLLSDRFSAERPKGSFSTLEIQRTEQGDSAMYLCASSLRAFGGNTIYFGEGSWLTVV.

This rearrangement joins TRBV6-1 to TRBJ1-2; 9 bases are shared with TRBD1. Germline V CDR1 and CDR2: MNHNS, SASEGT. Trimming took 7 bases from V and 8 from J; bases not matched to a gene: 8. CDR3 length: 13 residues. CDR3 region: CASTRGQGEGYTF. Written as DNA, the CDR3 is TGTGCCAGCACTAGGGGACAGGGTGAGGGCTACACCTTC.